One and the same sample provided the 3 T cell receptor beta chains below, sequenced in a study of OX40 agonist ivuxolimab in advanced cancers. Using immunoSEQ multiplex PCR, the repertoire was profiled, and TCRdb retains in-frame clones only, with some absent. Among about 80,000 clones listed, roughly 81% were seen once. The sequencing here drew on CD4+ or CD8+ T cells sorted from blood, taken in a trial of the OX40 agonist ivuxolimab. The receptors here all came from an adult with an advanced solid tumor such as melanoma, head and neck, liver or kidney cancer.

The chain uses TRBV15 and TRBJ1-3, with unresolved D. The CDR3 covers 15 residues. The germline V and J ends were trimmed by 3 bases and 4 bases, with 13 bases remaining between them. Germline V gene sequence: CDR1 LNHNV, CDR2 YYDKDF (reference sequence). Here the CDR3 reads CATSRERSRGNTIYF. The CDR3 DNA reads as TGTGCCACCAGCAGGGAACGGTCAAGAGGAAACACCATATATTTT.

V and J are TRBV19 and TRBJ1-4, with D unclear. V was shortened by 7 bases and J by 7 bases, with 22 bases between the two germline ends. The germline V gene encodes CDR1 LNHDA and CDR2 SQIVND (reference sequence). The CDR3 is made up of 16 amino acids. The DNA for the CDR3 is TGTGCCAGTACCTCCACCTTCGACCCGGCGGGTGAAAAACTGTTTTTT. It encodes CASTSTFDPAGEKLFF.

The gene calls are TRBV9 and TRBJ1-1; possible D gene TRBD1, 6 bases. Looked up from germline, CDR1 is SGDLS and CDR2 is YYNGEE. Trimming removed 0 bases from V and 5 bases from J, with 8 bases in between. The CDR3 runs 13 residues. The CDR3 protein is CASSVARGTEAFF. The CDR3 nucleotides read TGTGCCAGCAGCGTAGCTAGGGGGACTGAAGCTTTCTTT.